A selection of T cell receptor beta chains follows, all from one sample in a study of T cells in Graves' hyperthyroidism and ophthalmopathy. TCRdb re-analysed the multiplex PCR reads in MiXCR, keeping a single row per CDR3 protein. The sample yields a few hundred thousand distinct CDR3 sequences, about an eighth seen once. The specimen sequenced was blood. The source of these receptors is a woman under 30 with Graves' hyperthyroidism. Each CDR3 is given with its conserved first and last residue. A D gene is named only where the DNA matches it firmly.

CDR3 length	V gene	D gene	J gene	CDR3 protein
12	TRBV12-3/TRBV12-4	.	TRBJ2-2	CASSHRTGELFF
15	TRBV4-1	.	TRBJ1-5	CASSQVGTDHQPQHF
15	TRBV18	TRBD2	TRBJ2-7	CASSENSGRIEEQYF
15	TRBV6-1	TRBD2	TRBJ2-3	CASTRTSGRIDTQYF
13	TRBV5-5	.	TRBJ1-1	CASSLGWRTEAFF
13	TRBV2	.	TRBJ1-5	CASSEVGFQPQHF
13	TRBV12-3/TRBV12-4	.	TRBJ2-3	CASSSRQTDTQYF
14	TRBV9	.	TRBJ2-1	CASSVWATNNEQFF
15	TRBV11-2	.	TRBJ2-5	CASSLSTSSQETQYF
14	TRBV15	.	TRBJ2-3	CATSGRTGPDTQYF
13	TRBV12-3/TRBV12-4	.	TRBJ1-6	CASSLQGGSPLHF
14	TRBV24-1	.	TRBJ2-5	CATSDSGLQETQYF
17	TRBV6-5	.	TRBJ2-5	CVSSYSNVGQNQETQYF
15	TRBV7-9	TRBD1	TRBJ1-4	CASSLQGARGEKLFF
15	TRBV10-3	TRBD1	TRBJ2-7	CAISESRQGNDEQYF
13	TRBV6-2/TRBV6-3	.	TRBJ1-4	CASGGSGWEKLFF
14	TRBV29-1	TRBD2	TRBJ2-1	CSVAGTSGNNEQFF
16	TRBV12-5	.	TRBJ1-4	CASGLVLGATNEKLFF
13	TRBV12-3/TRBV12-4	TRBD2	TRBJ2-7	CASSLDLAGEQYF
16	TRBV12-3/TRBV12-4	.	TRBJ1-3	CASSPTRHSSGNTIYF
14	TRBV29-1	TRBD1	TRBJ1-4	CSAEGTGVQEKLFF
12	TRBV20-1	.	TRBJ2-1	CSANRGINEQFF
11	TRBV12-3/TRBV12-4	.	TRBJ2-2	CASSFASELFF
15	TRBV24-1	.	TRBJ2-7	CATSDSRTGSYEQYF
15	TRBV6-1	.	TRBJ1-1	CASSEANFLNTEAFF
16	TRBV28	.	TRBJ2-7	CASSSEGDSPSYEQYF
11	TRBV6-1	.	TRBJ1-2	CASRKAYGYTF
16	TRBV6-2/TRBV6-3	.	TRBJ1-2	CASSPGPFPFDYGYTF
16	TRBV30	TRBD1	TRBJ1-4	CAWVPGQEATNEKLFF
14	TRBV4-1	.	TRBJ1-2	CASSQDRINYGYTF
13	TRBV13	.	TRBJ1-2	CASSLQALYGYTF
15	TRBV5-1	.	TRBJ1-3	CASSLGIAAGNTIYF
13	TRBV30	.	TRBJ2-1	CAFLVGSYNEQFF
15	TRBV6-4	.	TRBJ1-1	CASRGPVQGNTEAFF
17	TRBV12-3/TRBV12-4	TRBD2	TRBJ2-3	CASSRKAGGTSTDTQYF
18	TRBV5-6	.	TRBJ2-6	CASSPSVGRAAGANVLTF
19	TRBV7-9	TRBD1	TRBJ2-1	CASSQGAGQGKSSYNEQFF
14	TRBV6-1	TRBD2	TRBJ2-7	CASILRGLSYEQYF
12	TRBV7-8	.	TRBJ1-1	CASSLDRTKAFF
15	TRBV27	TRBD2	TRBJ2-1	CASSSRLAFISEQFF
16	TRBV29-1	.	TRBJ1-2	CSANPTRDTSNYGYTF
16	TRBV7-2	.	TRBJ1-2	CASSLVLGYVEGGYTF